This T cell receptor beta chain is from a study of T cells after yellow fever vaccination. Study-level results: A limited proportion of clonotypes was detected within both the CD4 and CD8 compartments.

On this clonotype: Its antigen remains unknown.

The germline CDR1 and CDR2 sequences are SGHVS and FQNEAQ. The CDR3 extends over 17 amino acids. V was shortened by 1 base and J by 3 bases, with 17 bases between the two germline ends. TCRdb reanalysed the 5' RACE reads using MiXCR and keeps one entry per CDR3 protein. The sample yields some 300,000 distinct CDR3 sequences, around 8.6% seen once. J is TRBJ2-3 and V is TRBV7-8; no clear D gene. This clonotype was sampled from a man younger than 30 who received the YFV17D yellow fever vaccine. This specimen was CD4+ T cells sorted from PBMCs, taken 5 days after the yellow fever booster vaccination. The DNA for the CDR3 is TGTGCCAGCAGCTTAGGAGTGGGGTCCCGGAGAACAGATACGCAGTATTTT. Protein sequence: CASSLGVGSRRTDTQYF.